Listed here are 15 T cell receptor beta chains from one sample, sequenced in a study of T cell responses to AZD1222 COVID-19 vaccine. Assay: immunoSEQ multiplex PCR; the TCRdb copy retains only in-frame clones and omits some. The data hold about 160,000 clones, with 90% to 95% observed a single time. Sequenced material: peripheral blood, taken 28 days after the second AZD1222 dose. Receptor source: an adult who received the AZD1222 COVID-19 vaccine.

The V call is TRBV18, the J call TRBJ1-3, with 7 bases aligning to TRBD1. CDR3 size: 17 residues. V lost 3 bases to trimming and J lost 3 bases; unmatched junction nucleotides: 11. Germline-derived CDR1 and CDR2 are KGHSH and LQKENI. The CDR3 nucleotides read TGTGCCAGCTCACCGGCCGACAGGGAATTTCGTGGAAACACCATATATTTT. Amino acid sequence: CASSPADREFRGNTIYF.

This clone appeared a single time. This chain connects TRBV18 to TRBJ2-7; the D call may be TRBD1 or TRBD2 (5 bases each). The CDR3 loop spans 15 amino acids. Germline V gives CDR1 KGHSH, CDR2 LQKENI. V was trimmed by 3 bases and J by 2 bases, leaving 14 bases between them. CDR3 DNA: TGTGCCAGCTCACCCCGGGGCACCACCGCCTACGAGCAGTACTTC. Its translation: CASSPRGTTAYEQYF.

The table lists this clone with a count of one. CDR3 DNA sequence: TGTGCCTGGAGTGTAACAGGGGTTGGAAAACTGTTTTTT. This gives the protein CAWSVTGVGKLFF. The chain recombines TRBV30 with TRBJ1-4, with TRBD1 identical over 7 bases. Germline loops: CDR1 GTSNPN, CDR2 SVGIG (reference sequence). The CDR3 is 13 residues long. The V gene end was trimmed by 0 bases and the J gene end by 10 bases; junction bases not matched to a gene: 5.

The chain recombines TRBV28 with TRBJ1-3; D is undetermined. CDR3 length: 15 residues. The V gene's germline CDR1 is MDHEN and CDR2 SYDVKM. V lost 7 bases and J 0 bases, leaving 13 bases between the germline ends. The CDR3 nucleotides read TGTGCCAGCAAGGAACGGAGCTTCTCTGGAAACACCATATATTTT. It is translated as CASKERSFSGNTIYF. Supplemented by reference TRBV28 and TRBJ1-3, the full variable domain reads DVKVTQSSRYLVKRTGEKVFLECVQDMDHENMFWYRQDPGLGLRLIYFSYDVKMKEKGDIPEGYSVSREKKERFSLILESASTNQTSMYLCASKERSFSGNTIYFGEGSWLTVV.

The chain couples TRBV30 to TRBJ1-1; TRBD1 might be the D (5 bases). Deletions cut 5 bases from V and 4 bases from J, with 11 bases between. CDR1 and CDR2 (germline): GTSNPN, SVGIG (reference sequence). The CDR3 runs to 12 residues. CDR3 in DNA: TGTGCCTGGGGGGGTGTGGGCACTGAAGCTTTCTTT. Amino acid sequence: CAWGGVGTEAFF.

The chain has TRBV11-2 and TRBJ2-2, with D hard to call. Germline CDR1 SGHAT, CDR2 FQNNGV. Trimming pared 1 base from V and 4 bases from J, leaving 7 bases between. This CDR3 contains 14 residues. The CDR3 reads CASSLVRATGELFF. Written as DNA, the CDR3 is TGTGCCAGCAGCTTAGTTCGGGCCACCGGGGAGCTGTTTTTT.

This rearrangement joins TRBV19 to TRBJ2-1, with D maybe TRBD2 (6 bases). Deletions cut 5 bases from V and 4 bases from J, with 15 bases between. Germline V lookup: CDR1 LNHDA, CDR2 SQIVND (reference sequence). This CDR3 contains 15 residues. The CDR3 region is CASSFTGVAYNEQFF. Here the CDR3 DNA reads TGTGCCAGTAGTTTTACGGGAGTAGCATACAATGAGCAGTTCTTC. Full variable domain (missing parts from reference TRBV19 and TRBJ2-1): DGGITQSPKYLFRKEGQNVTLSCEQNLNHDAMYWYRQDPGQGLRLIYYSQIVNDFQKGDIAEGYSVSREKKESFPLTVTSAQKNPTAFYLCASSFTGVAYNEQFFGPGTRLTVL.

This rearrangement joins TRBV2 to TRBJ2-3; D assignment may be TRBD1 or TRBD2 (8 bases each). Trimming cost V 11 bases and J 6 bases, with 18 bases left between them. The CDR3 is 13 amino acids. From germline, CDR1 is SNHLY and CDR2 FYNNEI. In nucleotides, the CDR3 is TGTGCCGGACAGGGACTAGAAGTCGATACGCAGTATTTT. It yields the protein CAGQGLEVDTQYF.

This rearrangement joins TRBV19 to TRBJ1-1; D unclear. V lost 5 bases to trimming and J lost 2 bases, with 9 bases between them. The CDR3 is 13 residues long. CDR1 is LNHDA and CDR2 is SQIVND in the germline V gene (reference sequence). The CDR3 DNA reads as TGTGCCAGTAGTCAACAGACAAACACTGAAGCTTTCTTT. Translated: CASSQQTNTEAFF. Full variable domain (remainder filled in from reference TRBV19 and TRBJ1-1): DGGITQSPKYLFRKEGQNVTLSCEQNLNHDAMYWYRQDPGQGLRLIYYSQIVNDFQKGDIAEGYSVSREKKESFPLTVTSAQKNPTAFYLCASSQQTNTEAFFGQGTRLTVV.

V usage is TRBV11-2 and J usage is TRBJ1-2, with D tentatively TRBD1 (5 bases). Trimming left V 1 base short and J 5 bases short, with 17 bases between. Germline V gives CDR1 SGHAT, CDR2 FQNNGV. This CDR3 has 16 amino acids. This CDR3 reads CASSLAGGTGGYGYTF. The CDR3 region has the DNA TGTGCCAGCAGCTTAGCAGGAGGAACAGGAGGGTATGGCTACACCTTC.

The chain recombines TRBV18 with TRBJ2-7; D might be TRBD2 (6 bases). Germline CDR1 reads KGHSH; CDR2 reads LQKENI. The CDR3 extends over 16 amino acids. With 3 bases removed from V and 2 bases from J, the gap between germline ends came to 17 bases. The CDR3 nucleotides read TGTGCCAGCTCACCCATCCCGGGAGCTACTACCTACGAGCAGTACTTC. As protein: CASSPIPGATTYEQYF.

The CDR3 loop is CASTSAGQGAFQPQHF. The CDR3, as DNA: TGTGCCAGCACCTCAGCGGGACAGGGGGCGTTTCAGCCCCAGCATTTT. The J gene is TRBJ1-5, the V gene TRBV28, with 12 bases that match TRBD1. This CDR3 comprises 16 residues. V shed 7 bases and J 6 bases; nucleotides not matched to a gene: 10. Germline V gene data show CDR1 as MDHEN and CDR2 as SYDVKM.

This chain joins TRBV28 and TRBJ2-7, with D unclear. In germline, CDR1 is MDHEN, CDR2 SYDVKM. V was clipped by 5 bases and J by 0 bases, with 11 bases between them. The CDR3 is 14 residues long. The CDR3 loop is CASSPEPNSYEQYF. The CDR3 DNA reads TGTGCCAGCAGTCCGGAACCTAACTCCTACGAGCAGTACTTC.

The J gene is TRBJ1-3, the V gene TRBV4-1, with D possibly matching TRBD1 (6 bases). There are 16 residues in the CDR3. Trimming left V 3 bases short and J 0 bases short, with 12 bases between. Germline lookup yields CDR1 MGHRA and CDR2 YSYEKL. DNA for the CDR3: TGCGCCAGCAGCCAGACCGGGACACGCTCTGGAAACACCATATATTTT. It encodes CASSQTGTRSGNTIYF.

The J gene is TRBJ2-2, the V gene TRBV7-8; the match to TRBD1 covers 10 bases. Germline V gives CDR1 SGHVS, CDR2 FQNEAQ. J was trimmed by 7 bases and V by 5 bases; bases with no gene match: 13. CDR3 length: 17 residues. This CDR3 is CASSPRGVGQGDGELFF. CDR3 nucleotide sequence: TGTGCCAGCAGCCCCCGCGGAGTTGGACAGGGGGACGGGGAGCTGTTTTTT.